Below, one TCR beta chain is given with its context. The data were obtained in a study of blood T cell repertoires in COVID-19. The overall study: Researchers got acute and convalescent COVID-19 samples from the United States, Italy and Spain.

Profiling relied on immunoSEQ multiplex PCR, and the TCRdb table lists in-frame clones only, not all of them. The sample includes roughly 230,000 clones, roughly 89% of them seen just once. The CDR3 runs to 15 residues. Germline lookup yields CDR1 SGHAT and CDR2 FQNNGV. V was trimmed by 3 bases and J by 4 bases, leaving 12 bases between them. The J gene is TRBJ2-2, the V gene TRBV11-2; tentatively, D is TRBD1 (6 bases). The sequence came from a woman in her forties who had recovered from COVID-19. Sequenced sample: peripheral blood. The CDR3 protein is CASSLGASSTGELFF. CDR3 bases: TGTGCCAGCAGCTTGGGGGCGTCAAGCACCGGGGAGCTGTTTTTT.